A single sample is the source of the 10 T cell receptor beta chains below, sequenced in a study of cytomegalovirus exposure and HLA in healthy donors. The PCR made use of 60 Vbeta and 13 Jbeta primers. The assay was immunoSEQ multiplex PCR, and TCRdb's table has in-frame clones only and misses some. Of approximately 120,000 clones listed, roughly 74% are singletons. The sequenced sample was PBMCs. All receptors come from a woman between 50 and 59 years old in good health and CMV-seropositive.

In its sample, this clone was seen a few times. CDR3 sequence (DNA): TGTGCCAGCAGTTACTACAGGGCCTCCTACAATGAGCAGTTCTTC. Protein sequence: CASSYYRASYNEQFF. The genes are TRBV6-6 and TRBJ2-1, with a tentative D call TRBD1 (6 bases). Germline values: CDR1 MNHNY, CDR2 SVGAGI (reference sequence). The ends were cut back, 1 base at V and 0 bases at J, with 7 bases in the middle. The CDR3 is 15 amino acids.

This CDR3 is CASSSFFGAGGSYEQYF. The DNA of the CDR3 is TGTGCCAGCAGCTCCTTTTTCGGGGCGGGGGGGTCCTACGAGCAGTACTTC. The chain recombines TRBV11-2 with TRBJ2-7; 9 bases align to TRBD2. The CDR3 is 17 amino acids. V lost 4 bases to trimming and J lost 1 base; unmatched junction nucleotides: 11. CDR1 is SGHAT and CDR2 is FQNNGV in the germline V gene.

DNA of the CDR3: TGCGCCAGCAGCTTGCGTACAGGGGTCCTATACAATGAGCAGTTCTTC. It yields the protein CASSLRTGVLYNEQFF. V usage is TRBV5-1 and J usage is TRBJ2-1; 7 bases fit TRBD1. The ends lost 1 base at V and 4 bases at J; junction bases unmatched: 8. CDR3 length equals 16 residues. Germline CDR1 SGHRS, CDR2 YFSETQ.

The chain has TRBV7-2 and TRBJ1-2, with a possible D match to TRBD1 (5 bases). Between the trimmed V and J ends, which lost 3 bases and 2 bases, there was a span of 10 bases. The CDR3 loop spans 14 amino acids. CDR1 is SGHTA, CDR2 FQGNSA, per germline. The CDR3 here is CASSFGRENYGYTF. CDR3 coding DNA: TGTGCCAGCAGCTTCGGCAGGGAAAACTATGGCTACACCTTC.

The genes are TRBV5-4 and TRBJ1-4; D is unresolved. Germline V lookup: CDR1 SGHNT, CDR2 YYREEE (reference sequence). This CDR3 spans 16 amino acids. Trimming stripped 3 bases from V and 6 bases from J, with 18 bases between. The CDR3, as DNA: TGTGCCAGCAGCTCCCGTAAGGAGGGAATTCATGAAAAACTGTTTTTT. This translates into CASSSRKEGIHEKLFF.

V gene TRBV18 combines with J gene TRBJ1-3, with TRBD1 identical over 9 bases. Germline V gives CDR1 KGHSH, CDR2 LQKENI. Germline trimming cut 3 bases from V and 1 base from J; bases unmatched to any gene: 10. The CDR3 runs to 18 residues. The CDR3 sequence: CASSPDSGQGNSGNTIYF. The CDR3 nucleotides are TGTGCCAGCTCACCGGACTCGGGACAGGGTAATTCTGGAAACACCATATATTTT.

The chain carries TRBV27 and TRBJ1-2; D remains unclear. CDR1 is MNHEY, CDR2 SMNVEV, per germline (reference sequence). Trimming removed 1 base at V and 6 bases at J, with 15 bases between. The CDR3 is 15 residues long. CDR3 in DNA: TGTGCCAGCAGTTTATTTGGCCGGGTTTCGCATGGCTACACCTTC. It is translated as CASSLFGRVSHGYTF.

This clone has just one count. This chain uses TRBV18 with TRBJ1-3; D possibly corresponds to TRBD1 (5 bases). V lost 4 bases and J lost 0, with 16 bases in between. CDR1 is KGHSH and CDR2 is LQKENI in the germline V gene. CDR3 length equals 17 residues. This CDR3 reads CASSRWAGTGSGNTIYF. The CDR3 nucleotides read TGTGCCAGCTCACGGTGGGCGGGGACGGGCTCTGGAAACACCATATATTTT.

The CDR3 nucleotides read TGTGCCAGTAGTATCCAGGGACATAACTATGGCTACACCTTC. Protein: CASSIQGHNYGYTF. The genes are TRBV19 and TRBJ1-2; tentatively, D is TRBD1 (6 bases). The germline V gene encodes CDR1 LNHDA and CDR2 SQIVND (reference sequence). The length of the CDR3 is 14 residues. V dropped 3 bases and J dropped 1 base, with 9 bases sitting between them.

The V gene is TRBV11-2, the J gene TRBJ2-5, with 9 positions matching TRBD1. The CDR3 has 16 amino acids. The V and J ends lost 3 bases and 5 bases, in that order; junction bases with no gene match: 10. Germline V lookup: CDR1 SGHAT, CDR2 FQNNGV. The CDR3, as DNA: TGTGCCAGCAGCTTCCGGGACAGGGATCCGGGGGAGACCCAGTACTTC. It codes for CASSFRDRDPGETQYF.